This T cell receptor (beta chain) is from a study of ipilimumab plus nivolumab after autologous stem cell transplantation. Germline CDR1 reads SEHNR; CDR2 reads FQNEAQ (reference sequence). V lost 5 bases and J lost 6, with 11 bases in between. CDR3 length equals 14 residues. Study-level results: Per the authors, repertoire, Treg and microbiota data justify further study.

Profiled with immunoSEQ multiplex PCR; TCRdb holds only in-frame clones, not every one. Here the sample spans around 21,000 clones, more than 60% being singletons. Patients got 3 mg/kg IV nivolumab weeks 1, 4, 7, 10, then biweekly through week 26. This clone was seen only a few times. As yet, its antigen is unknown. This sequence was found in a male donor with diffuse large B-cell lymphoma. J is TRBJ1-6 and V is TRBV7-9; no definite D call. The sample was PBMCs, taken in a trial of ipilimumab plus nivolumab as post-transplant consolidation. For the CDR3, the DNA is TGTGCCAGCAGCGTAGACGGGAGTAATTCACCCCTCCACTTT. Protein: CASSVDGSNSPLHF.